A selection of T cell receptor beta chains follows, all from one sample in a study of immune characterization of retroperitoneal liposarcoma. One entry per CDR3 protein, called by TCRdb with MiXCR from the PCR reads. The repertoire includes about 9,200 distinct CDR3 sequences, under 35% of them detected once, and less than 10% sits in the top ten. Sequencing was done on a sample of tumor tissue. The receptors were sampled from a female donor with retroperitoneal liposarcoma. Both conserved end residues are part of each CDR3. The D gene is left open where the match is weak. The size field is filled for only some rows; it gives once, few, many or a size class.

NA,TRBJ2-7,TRBV6-1,medium-sized,TGTGCCAGCAGTGAAGCGCTAACAGTCGCCTACGAGCAGTACTTC,CASSEALTVAYEQYF
NA,TRBJ2-4,TRBV6-1,few,TGTGCCAGCAGTGATATGACTTCAGCCAAAAACATTCAGTACTTC,CASSDMTSAKNIQYF
NA,TRBJ1-3,TRBV7-2,NA,TGTGCCAGCAGCGCGCGCAGGGTCCCCAGGGACACCATATATTTT,CASSARRVPRDTIYF
TRBD2,TRBJ2-1,TRBV6-6,many,TGTGCCAGCAGTTACTCGCCGACTAGCGGTTACAATGAGCAGTTCTTC,CASSYSPTSGYNEQFF
TRBD2,TRBJ2-3,TRBV7-2,many,TGTGCCAGCAGCTTCCGGAGCGGGAGTTCAGATACGCAGTATTTT,CASSFRSGSSDTQYF
NA,TRBJ1-4,TRBV7-8,many,TGTGCCAGCAGCCTTCCGGGACCCAGGGGTGAAAAACTGTTTTTT,CASSLPGPRGEKLFF
NA,TRBJ2-1,TRBV12-3/TRBV12-4,few,TGTGCCAGCAGCCGTCTCGGACGGAACAATGAGCAGTTCTTC,CASSRLGRNNEQFF
NA,TRBJ1-2,TRBV6-6,many,TGTGCCAGCAGTTACTCCGGGGAGGCGGGTGGCTACACCTTC,CASSYSGEAGGYTF
NA,TRBJ2-2,TRBV7-2,medium-sized,TGTGCCAGCAGACGCCTAACCGGGGAGCTGTTTTTT,CASRRLTGELFF
NA,TRBJ1-1,TRBV6-1,NA,TGTGCCAGCAGTGAAGACCCTGGCAGGGGTGAAGCTTTCTTT,CASSEDPGRGEAFF
TRBD2,TRBJ2-5,TRBV27,NA,TGTGCCAGCAGTACCGGGGGGTCTGGTGAGCAGAACTTC,CASSTGGSGEQNF
NA,TRBJ2-2,TRBV6-1,many,TGTGCCACCCGCCGAGACAGGTTCACCGGGGAGCTGTTTTTT,CATRRDRFTGELFF
NA,TRBJ2-5,TRBV7-6,NA,TGTGCCAGCAGCTTATTGGGGCGTGAGACCCAGTACTTC,CASSLLGRETQYF
NA,TRBJ2-1,TRBV6-1,many,TGTGCCAGCAGAGAGGGGGGGTTAGAGGACGAGCAGTTCTTC,CASREGGLEDEQFF
NA,TRBJ2-1,TRBV7-9,many,TGTGCCAGCAGCTTTTCACAGGGCAGTAATGAGCAGTTCTTC,CASSFSQGSNEQFF
NA,TRBJ2-2,TRBV12-3/TRBV12-4,few,TGTGCCAGCGGAAATCCGAGGGCAGCCGGGGAGCTGTTTTTT,CASGNPRAAGELFF
NA,TRBJ2-3,TRBV10-1,few,TGCCCCGGGGGCGGAACTCCTCTATTCACAGATACGCAGTATTTT,CPGGGTPLFTDTQYF
NA,TRBJ2-5,TRBV6-1,few,TGTGCCAGCAGTGTGTCACTTTACCAAGAGACCCAGTACTTC,CASSVSLYQETQYF